The rows below give T cell receptor beta chains drawn from one sample of a study of cytomegalovirus exposure and HLA in healthy donors. The repertoire was sequenced with immunoSEQ multiplex PCR; TCRdb's copy has only in-frame clones and lacks some. The data show 90,000 or so clones, over 70% seen once. The sample consisted of PBMCs. The source of these receptors is a man in his fifties in good health and CMV-seropositive. CDR3s include the opening cysteine and the closing phenylalanine or tryptophan. Each record gives: V gene, J gene, clone size, D gene, CDR3 DNA, CDR3 protein. D genes are given only for firm matches. The size entry is marked missing in some rows and otherwise reads once, few, many or a size class.

v_gene: TRBV5-1
j_gene: TRBJ2-1
abundance: few
d_gene: TRBD2
CDR3nt: TGCGCCAGCAGCTTGGGGCGGGGACTAGCGGTCAATGAGCAGTTCTTC
CDR3aa: CASSLGRGLAVNEQFF

v_gene: TRBV10-2
j_gene: TRBJ2-7
abundance: .
d_gene: TRBD2
CDR3nt: TGCGCCAGCAGTGAGTCGCCTAGCGGGAATACCGAGCAGTACTTC
CDR3aa: CASSESPSGNTEQYF

v_gene: TRBV6-5
j_gene: TRBJ2-7
abundance: .
d_gene: .
CDR3nt: TGTGCCAGCAGCCCCGGGGGCTACGAGCAGTACTTC
CDR3aa: CASSPGGYEQYF

v_gene: TRBV6-1
j_gene: TRBJ1-1
abundance: .
d_gene: .
CDR3nt: TGTGCCAGCGGATGGGAGCTGAACACTGAAGCTTTCTTT
CDR3aa: CASGWELNTEAFF

v_gene: TRBV6-8
j_gene: TRBJ1-1
abundance: .
d_gene: .
CDR3nt: TGTGCCAGCAGTTACCGGGTACAGAACACTGAAGCTTTCTTT
CDR3aa: CASSYRVQNTEAFF

v_gene: TRBV5-4
j_gene: TRBJ1-1
abundance: .
d_gene: TRBD1
CDR3nt: TGTGCCAGCAGCGTGGGGGGCAGGGGGCGCTTAGCAACTGAAGCTTTCTTT
CDR3aa: CASSVGGRGRLATEAFF

v_gene: TRBV2
j_gene: TRBJ2-7
abundance: .
d_gene: TRBD2
CDR3nt: TGTGCCAGCATTGCGGGAGGGGTCTACGAGCAGTACTTC
CDR3aa: CASIAGGVYEQYF

v_gene: TRBV7-8
j_gene: TRBJ2-7
abundance: .
d_gene: TRBD2
CDR3nt: TGTGCCAGCAGCCAAGAGGCGGGACTAGCGGGAAAGCAGTACTTC
CDR3aa: CASSQEAGLAGKQYF

v_gene: TRBV6-1
j_gene: TRBJ2-7
abundance: once
d_gene: .
CDR3nt: TGTGCCAGCGGCGACTACGACTACGAGCAGTACTTC
CDR3aa: CASGDYDYEQYF

v_gene: TRBV18
j_gene: TRBJ1-1
abundance: .
d_gene: .
CDR3nt: TGTGCCAGCTCACCTGGGAGGGTGAACACTGAAGCTTTCTTT
CDR3aa: CASSPGRVNTEAFF

v_gene: TRBV7-9
j_gene: TRBJ2-7
abundance: few
d_gene: TRBD2
CDR3nt: TGTTCCAGCAGCCAACCGACTAGCGGGAGAATAGCCTCCTACGAGCAGTACTTC
CDR3aa: CSSSQPTSGRIASYEQYF

v_gene: TRBV30
j_gene: TRBJ2-6
abundance: .
d_gene: TRBD1
CDR3nt: TGTGCCTGGAGTGTAATTTGGGACAGGGGGTCTGGGGCCAACGGCCTGACTTTC
CDR3aa: CAWSVIWDRGSGANGLTF

v_gene: TRBV6-1
j_gene: TRBJ1-5
abundance: .
d_gene: .
CDR3nt: TGTGCCAGCAGTGACCGCCTTGGGGGGGGCACTGGCAATCAGCCCCAGCATTTT
CDR3aa: CASSDRLGGGTGNQPQHF

v_gene: TRBV19
j_gene: TRBJ2-1
abundance: .
d_gene: TRBD2
CDR3nt: TGTGCCAGTAGTATTAGCGGGAGTCTTTACAATGAGCAGTTCTTC
CDR3aa: CASSISGSLYNEQFF

v_gene: TRBV7-6
j_gene: TRBJ2-1
abundance: .
d_gene: TRBD2
CDR3nt: TGTGCCAGCACCTGGATAGCGGGTATGAATGAGCAGTTCTTC
CDR3aa: CASTWIAGMNEQFF

v_gene: TRBV7-6
j_gene: TRBJ2-1
abundance: .
d_gene: TRBD1
CDR3nt: TGTGCCAGCAGCTGGACAGGGGGCTCCTACAATGAGCAGTTCTTC
CDR3aa: CASSWTGGSYNEQFF

v_gene: TRBV7-9
j_gene: TRBJ2-5
abundance: .
d_gene: .
CDR3nt: TGTGCCAGCAGCTCCCTCGGGGGGCTCCAAGAGACCCAGTACTTC
CDR3aa: CASSSLGGLQETQYF

v_gene: TRBV12-5
j_gene: TRBJ1-5
abundance: .
d_gene: .
CDR3nt: TGTGCTAGTGGTTTGGCACGGTCCGCACAGGTGGGCAATCAGCCCCAGCATTTT
CDR3aa: CASGLARSAQVGNQPQHF

v_gene: TRBV30
j_gene: TRBJ1-2
abundance: once
d_gene: .
CDR3nt: TGTGCCTCCCGGGACATCTCCCACTATGGCTACACCTTC
CDR3aa: CASRDISHYGYTF

v_gene: TRBV6-1
j_gene: TRBJ2-1
abundance: .
d_gene: .
CDR3nt: TGTGCCAGCAGTGAAGCAATTGAGAGCTACAGCTCCTACAATGAGCAGTTCTTC
CDR3aa: CASSEAIESYSSYNEQFF

v_gene: TRBV5-1
j_gene: TRBJ2-5
abundance: .
d_gene: .
CDR3nt: TGCGCCAGCAGCTTGGGGTTGGGGGGTCAAGAGACCCAGTACTTC
CDR3aa: CASSLGLGGQETQYF

v_gene: TRBV6-5
j_gene: TRBJ2-6
abundance: .
d_gene: TRBD1
CDR3nt: TGTGCCAGCACCCCGACAGGGCCTGGGGCCAACGTCCTGACTTTC
CDR3aa: CASTPTGPGANVLTF

v_gene: TRBV27
j_gene: TRBJ2-1
abundance: .
d_gene: TRBD2
CDR3nt: TGTGCCAGCAGTTCAGGGCTAGCGGGAAAGGGGGAGCAGTTCTTC
CDR3aa: CASSSGLAGKGEQFF

v_gene: TRBV7-9
j_gene: TRBJ2-7
abundance: few
d_gene: TRBD1
CDR3nt: TGTGCCAGCAGCTCGACCGGGACAGGGGTATACGAGCAGTACTTC
CDR3aa: CASSSTGTGVYEQYF

v_gene: TRBV19
j_gene: TRBJ1-2
abundance: .
d_gene: .
CDR3nt: TGTGCCAGTAGTATCGACATCACCTACACCTTC
CDR3aa: CASSIDITYTF

v_gene: TRBV5-1
j_gene: TRBJ2-5
abundance: few
d_gene: TRBD2
CDR3nt: TGCGCCAGCAGCCTAACTAGCGGAGAGGGACAGACCCAGTACTTC
CDR3aa: CASSLTSGEGQTQYF

v_gene: TRBV18
j_gene: TRBJ1-6
abundance: few
d_gene: .
CDR3nt: TGTGCCAGCTCACCGGCCCAGGGTGGTTCACCCCTCCACTTT
CDR3aa: CASSPAQGGSPLHF

v_gene: TRBV7-2
j_gene: TRBJ1-2
abundance: .
d_gene: .
CDR3nt: TGTGCCAGCAGCTTAGCGCTAGTATCTGGCTACACCTTC
CDR3aa: CASSLALVSGYTF

v_gene: TRBV30
j_gene: TRBJ2-2
abundance: .
d_gene: TRBD2
CDR3nt: TGTGCCTGGGCGGGAGGGAATACCGGGGAGCTGTTTTTT
CDR3aa: CAWAGGNTGELFF

v_gene: TRBV19
j_gene: TRBJ1-2
abundance: .
d_gene: .
CDR3nt: TGTGCCAGTAGTATACGCCCGGGAGGGCAGACCCTTAAAGGGGGCTACACCTTC
CDR3aa: CASSIRPGGQTLKGGYTF

v_gene: TRBV10-1
j_gene: TRBJ2-3
abundance: few
d_gene: TRBD2
CDR3nt: TGCGCCAGCGGTGAGACTAGCCCAGATACGCAGTATTTT
CDR3aa: CASGETSPDTQYF

v_gene: TRBV7-2
j_gene: TRBJ2-3
abundance: once
d_gene: .
CDR3nt: TGTGCCAGCAGCTTAGTAGGCCGGGGCACAGATACGCAGTATTTT
CDR3aa: CASSLVGRGTDTQYF

v_gene: TRBV27
j_gene: TRBJ2-2
abundance: .
d_gene: TRBD2
CDR3nt: TGTGCCAGCAGTACAGCGGGAGTTAACACCGGGGAGCTGTTTTTT
CDR3aa: CASSTAGVNTGELFF

v_gene: TRBV19
j_gene: TRBJ2-2
abundance: .
d_gene: TRBD1
CDR3nt: TGTGCCAGTAGTCCTGGGACAGGGGGCGTGGGCGGGGAGCTGTTTTTT
CDR3aa: CASSPGTGGVGGELFF

v_gene: TRBV5-4
j_gene: TRBJ1-4
abundance: .
d_gene: .
CDR3nt: TGTGCCAGCAGCTTGAAGGGGGATGGAGATAATGAAAAACTGTTTTTT
CDR3aa: CASSLKGDGDNEKLFF

v_gene: TRBV7-9
j_gene: TRBJ1-2
abundance: few
d_gene: .
CDR3nt: TGTGCCAGCAGCCAAGCTCCGGGATCCAAGCCCTATGGCTACACCTTC
CDR3aa: CASSQAPGSKPYGYTF

v_gene: TRBV5-1
j_gene: TRBJ2-4
abundance: .
d_gene: TRBD1
CDR3nt: TGCGCCAGCAGCTCAGACAGGGGAGGCAGTCAGTACTTC
CDR3aa: CASSSDRGGSQYF

v_gene: TRBV7-8
j_gene: TRBJ1-2
abundance: once
d_gene: .
CDR3nt: TGTGCCAGCAGCTTATACAGGGTTAATCGCTATGGCTACACCTTC
CDR3aa: CASSLYRVNRYGYTF

v_gene: TRBV27
j_gene: TRBJ2-7
abundance: .
d_gene: TRBD1
CDR3nt: TGTGCCAGCAGGCAACAGGGGGCGGAAGCCTACGAGCAGTACTTC
CDR3aa: CASRQQGAEAYEQYF

v_gene: TRBV11-2
j_gene: TRBJ1-2
abundance: once
d_gene: .
CDR3nt: TGTGCCAGCAGCTTAGATCTTGGTAGCTATGGCTACACCTTC
CDR3aa: CASSLDLGSYGYTF

v_gene: TRBV25-1
j_gene: TRBJ2-6
abundance: .
d_gene: .
CDR3nt: TGTGCCAGCAGTGACGATCGGGGGGCCAACGGCCTGACTTTC
CDR3aa: CASSDDRGANGLTF

v_gene: TRBV6-5
j_gene: TRBJ1-6
abundance: once
d_gene: .
CDR3nt: TGTGCCACCCAGGGACACCCAAATAATTCACCCCTCCACTTT
CDR3aa: CATQGHPNNSPLHF

v_gene: TRBV4-3
j_gene: TRBJ2-7
abundance: .
d_gene: TRBD1
CDR3nt: TGCGCCAGCAGCCACCGGACAGGTCGAGCCTACGAGCAGTACTTC
CDR3aa: CASSHRTGRAYEQYF